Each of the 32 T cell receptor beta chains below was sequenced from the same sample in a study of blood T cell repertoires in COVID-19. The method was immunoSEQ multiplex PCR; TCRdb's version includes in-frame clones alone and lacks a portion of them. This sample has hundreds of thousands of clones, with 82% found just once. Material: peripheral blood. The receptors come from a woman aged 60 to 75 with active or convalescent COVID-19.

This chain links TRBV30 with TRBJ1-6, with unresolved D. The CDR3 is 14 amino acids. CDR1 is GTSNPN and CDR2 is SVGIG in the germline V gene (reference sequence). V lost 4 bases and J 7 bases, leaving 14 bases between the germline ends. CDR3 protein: CAWKAGIANSPLHF. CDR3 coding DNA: TGTGCCTGGAAGGCAGGAATTGCCAATTCACCCCTCCACTTT.

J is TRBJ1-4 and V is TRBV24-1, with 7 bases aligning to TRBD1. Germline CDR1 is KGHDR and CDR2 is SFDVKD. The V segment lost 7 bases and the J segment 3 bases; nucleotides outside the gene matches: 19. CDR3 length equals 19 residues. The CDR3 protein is CATSLPGQRILSANEKLFF. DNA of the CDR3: TGTGCCACCAGCCTACCGGGACAGAGGATCCTCTCGGCTAATGAAAAACTGTTTTTT.

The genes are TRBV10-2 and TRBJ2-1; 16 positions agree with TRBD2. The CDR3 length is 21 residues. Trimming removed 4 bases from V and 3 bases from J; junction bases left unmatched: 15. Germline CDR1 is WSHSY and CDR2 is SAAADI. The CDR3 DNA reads TGCGCCAGCAGTGCAGGCCCCCAAGGGACTAGCGGGGGGGCGGACTACAATGAGCAGTTCTTC. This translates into CASSAGPQGTSGGADYNEQFF.

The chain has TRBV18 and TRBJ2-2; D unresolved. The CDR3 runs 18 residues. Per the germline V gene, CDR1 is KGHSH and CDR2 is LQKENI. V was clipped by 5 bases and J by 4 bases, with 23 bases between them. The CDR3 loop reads CASSWSAPLGLSTGELFF. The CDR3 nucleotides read TGTGCCAGCTCATGGAGTGCCCCGTTAGGTTTGTCCACCGGGGAGCTGTTTTTT.

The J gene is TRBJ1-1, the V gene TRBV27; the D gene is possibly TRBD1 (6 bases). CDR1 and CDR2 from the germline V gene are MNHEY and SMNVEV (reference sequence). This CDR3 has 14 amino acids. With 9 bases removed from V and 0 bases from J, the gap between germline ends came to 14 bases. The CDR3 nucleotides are TGTGCCAGTAAAGGGGGGGCTTTGAACACTGAAGCTTTCTTT. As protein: CASKGGALNTEAFF.

CDR3 sequence (DNA): TGTGCCAGCAGCCTTGGGACAGGGGTAGGCACTGAAGCTTTCTTT. Its protein product is CASSLGTGVGTEAFF. The rearrangement uses TRBV7-6 and TRBJ1-1; 10 nucleotides line up with TRBD1. The germline gives CDR1 SGHVS, CDR2 FNYEAQ. This CDR3 is built from 15 residues. J gave up 4 bases and V 5 bases, and 7 bases lay outside the gene matches. The full variable domain, in which reference TRBV7-6 and TRBJ1-1 provide the parts outside the CDR3, is GAGVSQSPRYKVTKRGQDVALRCDPISGHVSLYWYRQALGQGPEFLTYFNYEAQQDKSGLPNDRFSAERPEGSISTLTIQRTEQRDSAMYRCASSLGTGVGTEAFFGQGTRLTVV.

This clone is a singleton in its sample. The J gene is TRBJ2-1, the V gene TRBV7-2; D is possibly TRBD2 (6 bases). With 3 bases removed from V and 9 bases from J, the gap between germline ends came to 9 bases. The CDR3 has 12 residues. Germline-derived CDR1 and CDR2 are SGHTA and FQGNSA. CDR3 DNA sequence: TGTGCCAGCAGCTTTGGGGGGTTTGAGCAGTTCTTC. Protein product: CASSFGGFEQFF.

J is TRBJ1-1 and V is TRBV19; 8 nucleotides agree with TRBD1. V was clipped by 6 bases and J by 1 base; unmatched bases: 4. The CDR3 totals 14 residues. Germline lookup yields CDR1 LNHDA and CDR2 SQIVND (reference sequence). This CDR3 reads CASSLGTGNTEAFF. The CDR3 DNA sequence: TGTGCCAGTAGCTTGGGGACAGGGAACACTGAAGCTTTCTTT.

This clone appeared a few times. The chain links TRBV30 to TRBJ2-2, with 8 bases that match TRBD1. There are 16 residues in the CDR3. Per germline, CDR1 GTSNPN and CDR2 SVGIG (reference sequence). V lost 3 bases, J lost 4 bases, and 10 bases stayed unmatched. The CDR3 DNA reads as TGTGCCTGGAGACGTAGGTGGACAGGGAGCACCGGGGAGCTGTTTTTT. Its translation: CAWRRRWTGSTGELFF.

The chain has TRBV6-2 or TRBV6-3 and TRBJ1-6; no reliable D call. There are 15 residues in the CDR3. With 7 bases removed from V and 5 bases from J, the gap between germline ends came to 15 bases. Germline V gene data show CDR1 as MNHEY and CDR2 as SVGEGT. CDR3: CASTPRDSNNSPLHF. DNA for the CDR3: TGTGCCAGCACCCCGAGGGATTCAAATAATTCACCCCTCCACTTT.

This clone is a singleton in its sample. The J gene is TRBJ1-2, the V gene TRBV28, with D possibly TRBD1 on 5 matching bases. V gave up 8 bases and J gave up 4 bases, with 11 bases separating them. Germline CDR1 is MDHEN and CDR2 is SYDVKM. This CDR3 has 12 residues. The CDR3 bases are TGTGCCAGCCGGGGGGGTTTCTATGGCTACACCTTC. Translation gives CASRGGFYGYTF.

The CDR3 here is CASRIVTSGATGELFF. CDR3 coding DNA: TGTGCCAGCAGGATCGTTACTAGCGGGGCCACCGGGGAGCTGTTTTTT. J is TRBJ2-2 and V is TRBV27, with TRBD2 matching 10 bases. The CDR3 loop spans 16 amino acids. Trimming removed 6 bases from V and 4 bases from J; junction bases left unmatched: 8. Germline V lookup: CDR1 MNHEY, CDR2 SMNVEV (reference sequence).

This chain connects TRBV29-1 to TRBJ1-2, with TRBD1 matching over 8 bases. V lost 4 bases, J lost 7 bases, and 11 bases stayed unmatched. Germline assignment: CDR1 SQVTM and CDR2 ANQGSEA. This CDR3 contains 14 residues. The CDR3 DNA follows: TGCAGCGTTGGGGGTCGTCAGGGGGCAGGTGGCTACACCTTC. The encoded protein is CSVGGRQGAGGYTF. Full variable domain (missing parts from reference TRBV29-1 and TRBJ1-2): SAVISQKPSRDICQRGTSLTIQCQVDSQVTMMFWYRQQPGQSLTLIATANQGSEATYESGFVIDKFPISRPNLTFSTLTVSNMSPEDSSIYLCSVGGRQGAGGYTFGSGTRLTVV.

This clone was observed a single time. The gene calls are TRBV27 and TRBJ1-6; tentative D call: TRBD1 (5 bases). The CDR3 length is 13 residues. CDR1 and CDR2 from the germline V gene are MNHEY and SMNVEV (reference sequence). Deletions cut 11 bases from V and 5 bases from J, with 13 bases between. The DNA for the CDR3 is TGTGCCGCGGGGGGACGGAATAATTCACCCCTCCACTTT. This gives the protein CAAGGRNNSPLHF.

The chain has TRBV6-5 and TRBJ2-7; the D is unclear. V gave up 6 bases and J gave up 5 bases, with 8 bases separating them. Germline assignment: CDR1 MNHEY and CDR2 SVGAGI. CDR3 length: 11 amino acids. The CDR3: CASSSLDEQYF. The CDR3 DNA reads TGTGCCAGCAGCTCCCTTGACGAGCAGTACTTC.

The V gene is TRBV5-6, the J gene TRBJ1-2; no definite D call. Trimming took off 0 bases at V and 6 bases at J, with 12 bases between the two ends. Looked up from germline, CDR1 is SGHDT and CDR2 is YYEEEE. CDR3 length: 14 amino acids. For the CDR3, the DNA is TGTGCCAGCAGCTTGGTTGGCGGCCCGGATGGCTACACCTTC. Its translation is CASSLVGGPDGYTF.

The CDR3 coding sequence is TGTGCCAGCAGCCAAGCCCCTCTAGCGGGGGGGCAAGAGACCCAGTACTTC. It encodes CASSQAPLAGGQETQYF. V is TRBV3-1 (or the pseudogene TRBV3-2) and J is TRBJ2-5; 12 bases are a match to TRBD2. Trimming took 1 base from V and 2 from J; bases not matched to a gene: 5. Germline loops: CDR1 LGHDT, CDR2 YNNKEL (reference sequence). There are 17 residues in the CDR3.

The DNA of the CDR3 is TGCGCCAGCAGCCAGCGGCCCCTCGTACCGGCGGGGTTTAACAATGAGCAGTTCTTC. This translates into CASSQRPLVPAGFNNEQFF. This rearrangement joins TRBV4-1 to TRBJ2-1; a weak D match, TRBD2 (6 bases). The CDR3 runs 19 residues. V gave up 3 bases and J gave up 5 bases, with 26 bases separating them. Germline V gene data show CDR1 as MGHRA and CDR2 as YSYEKL.

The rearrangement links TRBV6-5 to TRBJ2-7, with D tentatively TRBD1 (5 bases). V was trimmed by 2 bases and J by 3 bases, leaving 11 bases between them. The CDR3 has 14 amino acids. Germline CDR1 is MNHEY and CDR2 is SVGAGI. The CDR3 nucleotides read TGTGCCAGCAGTTACAGCCCGGACAACTACGAGCAGTACTTC. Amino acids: CASSYSPDNYEQYF.

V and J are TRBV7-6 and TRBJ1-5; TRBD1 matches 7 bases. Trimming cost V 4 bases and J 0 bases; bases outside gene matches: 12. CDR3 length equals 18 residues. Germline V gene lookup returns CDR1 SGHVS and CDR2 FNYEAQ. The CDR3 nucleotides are TGTGCCAGCAGCTCATGGACAGGCAGAGACAATAGCAATCAGCCCCAGCATTTT. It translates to CASSSWTGRDNSNQPQHF.

CDR3 sequence reads: CAGGQNYGYTF. In nucleotides, the CDR3 is TGTGCCGGGGGGCAGAACTATGGCTACACCTTC. The chain employs TRBV30 and TRBJ1-2; D is possibly TRBD1 (6 bases). V gave up 8 bases and J gave up 2 bases, with 9 bases separating them. Germline assignment: CDR1 GTSNPN and CDR2 SVGIG (reference sequence). This CDR3 has 11 amino acids.

In DNA form, the CDR3 reads TGCGCCAGCAGCCAAGTGTCGAGCGGCTCCAATCAGCCCCAGCATTTT. Translated, it gives CASSQVSSGSNQPQHF. The V gene is TRBV4-1, the J gene TRBJ1-5; D remains unclear. CDR1 and CDR2 from the germline V gene are MGHRA and YSYEKL. V lost 1 base to trimming and J lost 3 bases, with 13 bases between them. This CDR3 spans 16 amino acids.

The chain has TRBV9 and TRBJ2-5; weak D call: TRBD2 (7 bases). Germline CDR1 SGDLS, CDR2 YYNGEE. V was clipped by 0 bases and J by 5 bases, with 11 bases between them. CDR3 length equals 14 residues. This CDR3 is CASSVDGGRETQYF. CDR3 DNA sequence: TGTGCCAGCAGCGTAGACGGGGGGCGGGAGACCCAGTACTTC.

This CDR3 is CSARTGADNTGELFF. The DNA of the CDR3 is TGCAGCGCCCGGACAGGGGCGGATAACACCGGGGAGCTGTTTTTT. The chain uses TRBV29-1 and TRBJ2-2, with TRBD1 matching 9 bases. Germline V lookup: CDR1 SQVTM, CDR2 ANQGSEA. V lost 7 bases to trimming and J lost 2 bases; unmatched junction nucleotides: 8. The CDR3 contains 15 residues.

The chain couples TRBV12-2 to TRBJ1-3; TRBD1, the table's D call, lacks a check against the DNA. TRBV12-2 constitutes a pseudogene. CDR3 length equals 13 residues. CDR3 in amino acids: CASRSQGIDTIYF. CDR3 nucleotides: TGTGCAAGTCGCTCACAGGGGATCGACACCATATATTTT.

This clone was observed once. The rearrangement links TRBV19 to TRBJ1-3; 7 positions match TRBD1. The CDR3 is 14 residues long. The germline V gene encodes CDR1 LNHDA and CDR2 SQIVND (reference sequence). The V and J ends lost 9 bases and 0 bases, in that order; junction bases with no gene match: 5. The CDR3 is CASRGQNSGNTIYF. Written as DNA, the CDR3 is TGTGCCAGCCGGGGACAGAACTCTGGAAACACCATATATTTT.

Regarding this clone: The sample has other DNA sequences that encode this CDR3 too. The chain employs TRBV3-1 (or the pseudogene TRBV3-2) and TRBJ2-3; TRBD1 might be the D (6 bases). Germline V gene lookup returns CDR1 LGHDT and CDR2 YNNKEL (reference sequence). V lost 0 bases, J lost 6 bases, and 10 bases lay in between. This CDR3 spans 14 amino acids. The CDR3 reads CASSQEGARDTQYF. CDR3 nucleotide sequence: TGTGCCAGCAGCCAAGAGGGGGCGAGGGATACGCAGTATTTT.

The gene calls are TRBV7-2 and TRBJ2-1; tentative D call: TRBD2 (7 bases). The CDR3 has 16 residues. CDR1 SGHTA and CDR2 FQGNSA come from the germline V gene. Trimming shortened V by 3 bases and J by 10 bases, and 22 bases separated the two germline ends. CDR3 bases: TGTGCCAGCAGCTTCCGAATCGGCGGGGGCCCGAGGGAGCAGTTCTTC. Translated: CASSFRIGGGPREQFF. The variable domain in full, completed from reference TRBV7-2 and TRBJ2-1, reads GAGVSQSPSNKVTEKGKDVELRCDPISGHTALYWYRQSLGQGLEFLIYFQGNSAPDKSGLPSDRFSAERTGGSVSTLTIQRTQQEDSAVYLCASSFRIGGGPREQFFGPGTRLTVL.

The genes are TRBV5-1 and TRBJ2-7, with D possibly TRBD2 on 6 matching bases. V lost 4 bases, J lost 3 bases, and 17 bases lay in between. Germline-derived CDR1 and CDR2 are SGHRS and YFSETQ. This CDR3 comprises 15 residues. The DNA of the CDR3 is TGCGCCAGCAGCACGGGGCAGGAGGGAAACTACGAGCAGTACTTC. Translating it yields CASSTGQEGNYEQYF.

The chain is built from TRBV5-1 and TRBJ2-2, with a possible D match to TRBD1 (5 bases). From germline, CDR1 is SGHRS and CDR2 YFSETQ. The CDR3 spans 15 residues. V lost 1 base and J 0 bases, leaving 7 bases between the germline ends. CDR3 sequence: CASSLMGPNTGELFF. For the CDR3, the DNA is TGCGCCAGCAGCTTGATGGGGCCGAACACCGGGGAGCTGTTTTTT.

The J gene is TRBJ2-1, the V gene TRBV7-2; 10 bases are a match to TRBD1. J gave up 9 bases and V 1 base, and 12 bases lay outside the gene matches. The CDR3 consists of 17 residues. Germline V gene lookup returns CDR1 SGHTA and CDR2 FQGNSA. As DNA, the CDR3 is TGTGCCAGCAGCTTAGGGGGACAGGGGACAGCCAACGGTGAGCAGTTCTTC. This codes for CASSLGGQGTANGEQFF. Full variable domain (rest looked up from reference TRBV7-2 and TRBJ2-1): GAGVSQSPSNKVTEKGKDVELRCDPISGHTALYWYRQSLGQGLEFLIYFQGNSAPDKSGLPSDRFSAERTGGSVSTLTIQRTQQEDSAVYLCASSLGGQGTANGEQFFGPGTRLTVL.

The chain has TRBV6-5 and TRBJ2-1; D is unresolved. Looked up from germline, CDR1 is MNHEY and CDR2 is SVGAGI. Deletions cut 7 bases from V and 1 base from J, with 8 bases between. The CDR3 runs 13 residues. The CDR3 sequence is CASTRSSYNEQFF. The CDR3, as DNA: TGTGCCAGCACCCGGTCATCCTACAATGAGCAGTTCTTC.